What follows describes a single T cell receptor (beta chain). The antigen this receptor binds is unknown. Per-nucleotide qualities are absent, and no much larger clonotype sits a single base away. The sample belongs to a study of blood T cell repertoires in COVID-19 (dated by TCRdb to the early 2020s). In the study overall: Samples covering the acute and convalescent phases of COVID-19 were provided by collaborators in the United States, Italy and Spain. Sample metadata almost always included a de-identified subject ID, COVID-19 status, age in years and sex. Samples came from the ongoing ImmuneRACE study (first 160 participants) plus 1,254 subjects from 6 global collaborators. The prospective study material was composed of cDNA or gDNA derived from T cells, B-cell-depleted T cells, or PBMCs. Where HLA class I and class II types were available, the types were taken from metadata supplied by the sample provider, not from assay-based typing. The repertoires were released in a freely available public database intended as a resource for research on the immune response to SARS-CoV-2. Deeply sampled blood TCRbeta repertoires from subjects exposed to, actively infected with, or recovered from COVID-19 were included in the dataset.

TCRbeta CDR3 regions were amplified from genomic DNA using the immunoSEQ Assay, a bias-controlled multiplex PCR. On the authors' methods: Nucleated cell counts per sample were estimated from amplification of reference gene primers within the assay. Sequence reads were collapsed and filtered to measure the absolute abundance of every unique TCRbeta CDR3 rearrangement. Productive Simpson clonality was computed per sample as the square root of Simpson's diversity index over productive rearrangements. The table was pulled from immuneACCESS by TCRdb, which kept in-frame rearrangements only. Such tables lose some clones; where checked, under half of the loss comes from unresolved V genes, and the rest has no known cause. D and trimming come from the DNA, and the V and J calls and clone size come from that table. A total of over 200,000 clones appear in this sample, about 80% of them only once. About 15% of the sample comes from the top ten.

Summary of the overall study and its limitations: The quantity of clinical and demographic metadata differed by source and by participant and was supplied without curation.

CDR1 SGHAT and CDR2 FQNNGV are derived from the germline V gene. The CDR3 holds 12 amino acids from the cysteine to the phenylalanine. CDR3 DNA is the only sequence kept; it has 36 bases, read in frame from the first base. Deletion took 2 bases off V and 9 bases off J, with a span of 8 bases between the germline ends. Participants in the prospective study were aged roughly 18 to 89 years, lived in approximately 26 United States geographic areas, and enrolled through a virtual design. In the prospective study, cohorts were assigned on the basis of participant-reported clinical history obtained from a screening survey and a study questionnaire. ImmuneRACE Cohort 3 recovered participants were defined by two consecutive negative NP/OP PCR tests, healthcare professional clearance, or symptom resolution. In the prospective study, mobile phlebotomists collected whole blood, serum and a nasopharyngeal or oropharyngeal swab from each participant. Over a roughly 2-month period, participants in the prospective study had the option of providing additional blood draws and questionnaires. Prospective study blood samples were shipped either frozen or at room temperature before DNA extraction.

Material: PBMCs or T cells enriched from blood (not recorded which). This TCR was sampled from a middle-aged man who had recovered from COVID-19. This chain is built from TRBV11-2 and TRBJ1-5, with the D gene not clear enough to name. CDR3 loop: CASSLLGGPQHF. The sequenced DNA is TGTGCCAGCAGCTTACTTGGCGGGCCCCAGCATTTT.